A selection of T cell receptor beta chains follows, all from one sample in a study of cytomegalovirus exposure and HLA in healthy donors. The method was immunoSEQ multiplex PCR; TCRdb's version includes in-frame clones alone and lacks a portion of them. Of about 150,000 clones in the sample, approximately 79% are singletons; the top ten hold around 4%. Sequences were obtained from PBMCs. Every receptor here comes from a young man in good health and CMV-seropositive. Both conserved end residues are part of each CDR3. Fields, in order: clone size, V gene, J gene, D gene, CDR3 protein, CDR3 DNA. D genes are given only for firm matches. Size tells how often a clone was seen (once, few, many) or the class of an expanded clone, and some rows leave it out.

.	TRBV6-5	TRBJ2-5	.	CASSPPGLRETQYF	TGTGCCAGCAGTCCTCCGGGACTTAGAGAGACCCAGTACTTC
.	TRBV2	TRBJ1-6	.	CASSDEINSPLHF	TGTGCCAGCAGTGACGAGATTAATTCACCCCTCCACTTT
few	TRBV7-2	TRBJ2-7	TRBD2	CASSLASTSGTYEQYF	TGTGCCAGCAGCTTAGCAAGCACTAGCGGGACCTACGAGCAGTACTTC
.	TRBV5-1	TRBJ1-1	.	CASSPGELAEAFF	TGCGCCAGCAGCCCCGGAGAGTTGGCTGAAGCTTTCTTT
.	TRBV5-6	TRBJ1-4	.	CASSLAFQGPDNEKLFF	TGTGCCAGCAGCTTGGCCTTCCAGGGGCCGGATAATGAAAAACTGTTTTTT
.	TRBV28	TRBJ2-4	TRBD2	CASSLERGGVIGNIQYF	TGTGCCAGCAGTTTAGAGCGGGGGGGCGTTATAGGAAACATTCAGTACTTC
once	TRBV28	TRBJ2-1	TRBD1	CASSFPGGSYNEQFF	TGTGCCAGCAGTTTTCCAGGGGGCTCCTACAATGAGCAGTTCTTC
few	TRBV5-6	TRBJ1-5	TRBD1	CASSWDRDQPQHF	TGTGCCAGCAGCTGGGACAGGGATCAGCCCCAGCATTTT
.	TRBV28	TRBJ2-2	TRBD1	CASRHDLRGHYTGELFF	TGTGCCAGCAGACACGACCTCAGGGGGCATTACACCGGGGAGCTGTTTTTT
.	TRBV4-1	TRBJ2-5	.	CASSHPKGETQYF	TGCGCCAGCAGCCACCCCAAGGGGGAGACCCAGTACTTC
.	TRBV18	TRBJ2-6	.	CASSPMGSPGANVLTF	TGTGCCAGCTCACCAATGGGCTCCCCTGGGGCCAACGTCCTGACTTTC
.	TRBV5-1	TRBJ1-1	.	CASSLVTADNTEAFF	TGCGCCAGCAGCTTGGTGACAGCTGATAACACTGAAGCTTTCTTT
few	TRBV7-6	TRBJ1-5	.	CASSLGTYQPQHF	TGTGCCAGCAGCCTAGGGACTTATCAGCCCCAGCATTTT
.	TRBV2	TRBJ2-2	.	CATPYSGELFF	TGTGCCACCCCCTACAGCGGGGAGCTGTTTTTT
.	TRBV7-9	TRBJ2-5	TRBD2	CASSKGLAGIQETQYF	TGTGCCAGCAGCAAAGGACTAGCGGGTATCCAAGAGACCCAGTACTTC
once	TRBV28	TRBJ2-5	.	CASSLAGETQYF	TGTGCCAGCAGTTTAGCCGGGGAGACCCAGTACTTC
.	TRBV7-3	TRBJ2-7	TRBD2	CASSFDSGGRRYEQYF	TGTGCCAGCAGCTTTGATAGTGGCGGGAGGCGGTACGAGCAGTACTTC
.	TRBV30	TRBJ2-3	TRBD2	CAWSELAGGGTDTQYF	TGTGCCTGGAGCGAACTAGCGGGAGGGGGGACAGATACGCAGTATTTT
.	TRBV7-6	TRBJ2-3	.	CASSLRVEDTQYF	TGTGCCAGCAGCTTACGAGTCGAAGATACGCAGTATTTT
.	TRBV27	TRBJ1-5	.	CASSPNPTGRNQAQHF	TGTGCCAGCAGCCCTAACCCGACAGGCCGCAATCAAGCCCAGCATTTT
.	TRBV9	TRBJ2-5	TRBD1	CASSVGQLVETQYF	TGTGCCAGCAGCGTGGGACAGCTTGTTGAGACCCAGTACTTC
.	TRBV18	TRBJ2-2	.	CASSPPGGLNTGELFF	TGTGCCAGCTCACCACCAGGGGGATTAAACACCGGGGAGCTGTTTTTT
.	TRBV4-1	TRBJ2-7	.	CASSQDPPARDEQYF	TGCGCCAGCAGCCAAGACCCACCGGCCAGGGACGAGCAGTACTTC
.	TRBV10-3	TRBJ2-1	.	CAISDPGEFFPFF	TGTGCCATCAGTGACCCGGGGGAATTTTTCCCGTTCTTC
.	TRBV2	TRBJ2-2	.	CASSVGQTYTGELFF	TGTGCCAGCAGTGTAGGACAGACATACACCGGGGAGCTGTTTTTT
.	TRBV10-3	TRBJ1-5	.	CAISEDGGRQPQHF	TGTGCCATCAGTGAGGATGGGGGCCGTCAGCCCCAGCATTTT
.	TRBV18	TRBJ1-3	TRBD1	CASFRDRRRGNTIYF	TGTGCCAGCTTTCGGGACAGGCGGCGAGGAAACACCATATATTTT
.	TRBV29-1	TRBJ2-3	TRBD2	CSVELAVITDTQYF	TGCAGCGTTGAACTAGCGGTGATCACAGATACGCAGTATTTT
.	TRBV18	TRBJ1-2	TRBD1	CASSPYEGARYGYTF	TGTGCCAGCTCACCATACGAGGGGGCTCGGTATGGCTACACCTTC
once	TRBV28	TRBJ2-1	.	CASSWTGSSYNEQFF	TGTGCCAGCAGTTGGACGGGGAGCTCCTACAATGAGCAGTTCTTC
.	TRBV11-3	TRBJ1-1	.	CASSLGQAREAFF	TGTGCCAGCAGCTTGGGGCAGGCCCGTGAAGCTTTCTTT
once	TRBV6-5	TRBJ2-4	.	CASSYHVGNIQYF	TGTGCCAGCAGTTACCATGTGGGCAACATTCAGTACTTC
.	TRBV7-2	TRBJ1-5	.	CASSLSQGFQPQHF	TGTGCCAGCAGCTTAAGTCAGGGTTTTCAGCCCCAGCATTTT
.	TRBV7-8	TRBJ1-2	.	CASSLGRGYGYTF	TGTGCCAGCAGCCTCGGAAGGGGCTATGGCTACACCTTC
few	TRBV6-1	TRBJ1-2	TRBD1	CASSTRTGEGYTF	TGTGCCAGCAGTACTAGGACAGGCGAAGGCTACACCTTC
once	TRBV6-6	TRBJ1-5	.	CASSYLVGGQPQHF	TGTGCCAGCAGTTACCTCGTGGGGGGACAGCCCCAGCATTTT
.	TRBV7-3	TRBJ1-1	TRBD1	CASSLTGEGTEAFF	TGTGCCAGCAGCTTGACAGGGGAAGGGACTGAAGCTTTCTTT
.	TRBV6-1	TRBJ1-2	.	CASIIGARGYGYTF	TGTGCCAGCATAATAGGTGCGCGGGGCTATGGCTACACCTTC
.	TRBV5-4	TRBJ1-4	TRBD1	CASSRQGDEKLFF	TGTGCCAGCAGCCGACAGGGAGATGAAAAACTGTTTTTT
.	TRBV2	TRBJ2-4	.	CASSELGGQTKNIQYF	TGTGCCAGCAGTGAACTCGGGGGACAGACAAAAAACATTCAGTACTTC
.	TRBV9	TRBJ1-1	TRBD1	CASSMGQITEAFF	TGTGCCAGCAGCATGGGACAGATAACTGAAGCTTTCTTT
.	TRBV7-2	TRBJ1-2	TRBD1	CASSLEPLTGNYGYTF	TGTGCCAGCAGCTTAGAACCCCTGACAGGGAACTATGGCTACACCTTC
.	TRBV15	TRBJ1-5	.	CATSRGQDSNQPQHF	TGTGCCACCAGCAGAGGACAGGATAGCAATCAGCCCCAGCATTTT
.	TRBV2	TRBJ1-1	.	CASSPYTEAFF	TGTGCCAGCAGTCCATACACTGAAGCTTTCTTT
.	TRBV2	TRBJ2-3	.	CATVRGDTQYF	TGTGCCACCGTTAGGGGAGATACGCAGTATTTT
.	TRBV28	TRBJ1-2	.	CASSSPLRGGYTF	TGTGCCAGCAGTTCTCCTTTAAGGGGCGGCTACACCTTC
.	TRBV6-6	TRBJ1-5	TRBD1	CASSYTRTGLAQPQHF	TGTGCCAGCAGTTACACCAGGACAGGGCTGGCTCAGCCCCAGCATTTT
.	TRBV4-2	TRBJ2-7	.	CASSAGTSDYEQYF	TGTGCCAGCAGCGCCGGGACATCAGACTACGAGCAGTACTTC
.	TRBV19	TRBJ1-2	.	CASSSRPRAFYGYTF	TGTGCCAGTAGTTCGCGTCCCAGGGCTTTCTATGGCTACACCTTC
.	TRBV28	TRBJ2-1	TRBD2	CASSLGWTSGRVREQFF	TGTGCCAGCAGTTTAGGCTGGACTAGCGGGAGGGTTCGGGAGCAGTTCTTC
.	TRBV6-5	TRBJ1-2	.	CASSPYNREYGYTF	TGTGCCAGCAGTCCTTATAACAGGGAATATGGCTACACCTTC
once	TRBV11-2	TRBJ1-5	.	CASSLGHSNQPQHF	TGTGCCAGCAGCTTAGGACATTCCAATCAGCCCCAGCATTTT
.	TRBV21-1	TRBJ1-6	.	CAKDRVDGSPLHF	TGTGCCAAGGACAGGGTGGATGGATCACCCCTCCACTTT